This T cell receptor (beta chain) was identified in a study of OX40 agonist ivuxolimab in advanced cancers. About the research overall: A male proportion of about 84% was recorded, with mean age around 64 years and range about 20 to 90.

Profiled with immunoSEQ multiplex PCR; TCRdb holds only in-frame clones, not every one. Of tens of thousands of clones in the sample, about 85% were seen once. Blood sampling took place at baseline, cycle 4 day 1, and cycle 7 day 1. This CDR3 comprises 12 residues. Germline V gene lookup returns CDR1 SNHLY and CDR2 FYNNEI. Trimming stripped 3 bases from V and 4 bases from J, with 6 bases between. V and J are TRBV2 and TRBJ2-5; no reliable D call. This receptor was taken from an adult with an advanced solid tumor such as melanoma, head and neck, liver or kidney cancer. Sequencing used CD4+ or CD8+ T cells sorted from blood, obtained in a trial of the OX40 agonist ivuxolimab. CDR3 coding DNA: TGTGCCAGCAGTGAGGTTCCAGAGACCCAGTACTTC. As protein: CASSEVPETQYF.